These T cell receptor beta chains were read from a single sample in a study of blood T cell repertoires in COVID-19. This table comes from immunoSEQ multiplex PCR, and its TCRdb copy is limited to in-frame clones, with some not included. Of 25,000 to 35,000 clones in the sample, 65% to 85% are singletons; the top ten hold about a sixth. The sequenced material came from peripheral blood. The receptor set was obtained from a woman aged 55 to 70 with acute or convalescent COVID-19. Both conserved end residues are part of each CDR3. D genes are given only for firm matches. Size is omitted from some rows. Given values are once, few, many or a class for expanded clones.

V: TRBV15; J: TRBJ1-5; D: -; size: -; CDR3: CATSTGTMGGPQHF; DNA: TGTGCCACCAGCACTGGGACCATGGGGGGGCCCCAGCATTTT
V: TRBV9; J: TRBJ1-2; D: TRBD1; size: -; CDR3: CASSVGRDRGYGYTF; DNA: TGTGCCAGCAGCGTAGGCCGGGACAGGGGCTATGGCTACACCTTC
V: TRBV19; J: TRBJ2-7; D: TRBD1; size: -; CDR3: CASSIRLLFPGQGVDEQYF; DNA: TGTGCCAGTAGTATTCGACTCCTGTTCCCAGGACAGGGGGTTGACGAGCAGTACTTC
V: TRBV6-4; J: TRBJ2-5; D: TRBD2; size: -; CDR3: CASSAHASGGAETQYF; DNA: TGTGCCAGCAGTGCCCACGCTAGCGGGGGGGCGGAGACCCAGTACTTC
V: TRBV5-1; J: TRBJ1-2; D: -; size: -; CDR3: CASSLAVSYGYTF; DNA: TGCGCCAGCAGCTTGGCCGTCAGTTATGGCTACACCTTC
V: TRBV6-5; J: TRBJ1-1; D: -; size: -; CDR3: CASSREGTEAFF; DNA: TGTGCCAGCAGCCGGGAGGGCACTGAAGCTTTCTTT
V: TRBV10-1; J: TRBJ1-2; D: TRBD1; size: few; CDR3: CASSAGQGAGGYTF; DNA: TGCGCCAGCAGTGCGGGACAGGGGGCTGGTGGCTACACCTTC
V: TRBV4-1; J: TRBJ2-1; D: TRBD1; size: -; CDR3: CASSQDWTGELNEQFF; DNA: TGCGCCAGCAGCCAAGATTGGACAGGGGAACTCAATGAGCAGTTCTTC
V: TRBV7-3; J: TRBJ2-1; D: -; size: -; CDR3: CASSPLLRSYNEQFF; DNA: TGTGCCAGCAGCCCACTTTTGCGGTCATACAATGAGCAGTTCTTC
V: TRBV19; J: TRBJ2-7; D: TRBD1; size: -; CDR3: CVSSKGQGTYEQYF; DNA: TGTGTCAGTAGTAAGGGACAGGGGACCTACGAGCAGTACTTC
V: TRBV5-1; J: TRBJ2-4; D: -; size: few; CDR3: CASSLYGENIQYF; DNA: TGCGCCAGCAGCTTGTACGGGGAAAACATTCAGTACTTC
V: TRBV12-3/TRBV12-4; J: TRBJ1-1; D: -; size: -; CDR3: CASRYAGIEAFF; DNA: TGTGCCAGCAGATACGCAGGAATTGAAGCTTTCTTT
V: TRBV25-1; J: TRBJ1-1; D: -; size: -; CDR3: CASSDGTLNTEAFF; DNA: TGTGCCAGCAGTGACGGGACACTAAACACTGAAGCTTTCTTT
V: TRBV11-2; J: TRBJ2-5; D: -; size: -; CDR3: CASTTGETQYF; DNA: TGTGCCAGCACCACCGGAGAGACCCAGTACTTC
V: TRBV5-1; J: TRBJ1-1; D: -; size: once; CDR3: CARRTGFPEAFF; DNA: TGCGCCAGACGAACAGGGTTCCCTGAAGCTTTCTTT
V: TRBV5-1; J: TRBJ1-1; D: -; size: -; CDR3: CASSPTPGIGAFF; DNA: TGCGCCAGCAGCCCTACTCCGGGGATTGGGGCTTTCTTT
V: TRBV6-5; J: TRBJ1-5; D: TRBD1; size: -; CDR3: CASSTRQGFGQPQHF; DNA: TGTGCCAGCAGTACAAGACAGGGGTTTGGGCAGCCCCAGCATTTT
V: TRBV6-6; J: TRBJ1-2; D: TRBD1; size: -; CDR3: CASSYGQGTAYGYTF; DNA: TGTGCCAGCAGTTACGGACAGGGGACCGCCTATGGCTACACCTTC
V: TRBV28; J: TRBJ1-4; D: -; size: -; CDR3: CASSLWVRQGQGEKLFF; DNA: TGTGCCAGCAGTTTATGGGTGAGGCAGGGGCAGGGTGAAAAACTGTTTTTT
V: TRBV29-1; J: TRBJ1-1; D: TRBD1; size: once; CDR3: CSVVNDRASEAFF; DNA: TGCAGCGTTGTAAACGACAGGGCCTCTGAAGCTTTCTTT
V: TRBV19; J: TRBJ1-4; D: -; size: -; CDR3: CASSITATNEKLFF; DNA: TGTGCCAGTAGTATAACTGCGACTAATGAAAAACTGTTTTTT
V: TRBV3-1/TRBV3-2; J: TRBJ2-7; D: TRBD1; size: -; CDR3: CASSWEPTGSEQYF; DNA: TGTGCCAGCAGCTGGGAACCGACAGGGAGCGAGCAGTACTTC
V: TRBV5-1; J: TRBJ1-3; D: TRBD1; size: -; CDR3: CASSTATGGNTIYF; DNA: TGCGCCAGCAGCACAGCGACAGGGGGAAACACCATATATTTT
V: TRBV6-1; J: TRBJ1-5; D: -; size: -; CDR3: CASSELAQNQPQHF; DNA: TGTGCCAGCAGTGAATTGGCACAAAATCAGCCCCAGCATTTT
V: TRBV18; J: TRBJ1-2; D: -; size: -; CDR3: CASSPVGQTAHGYTF; DNA: TGTGCCAGCTCACCTGTGGGGCAAACTGCGCATGGCTACACCTTC
V: TRBV7-2; J: TRBJ2-5; D: -; size: -; CDR3: CASSGRAGGDQETQYF; DNA: TGTGCCAGCAGCGGAAGGGCGGGCGGAGACCAAGAGACCCAGTACTTC
V: TRBV19; J: TRBJ2-7; D: TRBD1; size: once; CDR3: CASSTFRDRGRGSYEQYF; DNA: TGTGCCAGTAGCACGTTCCGGGACAGGGGGCGCGGATCCTACGAGCAGTACTTC
V: TRBV5-4; J: TRBJ2-1; D: TRBD2; size: -; CDR3: CASSSRTSVDYNEQFF; DNA: TGTGCCAGCAGCTCGAGGACTAGCGTAGACTACAATGAGCAGTTCTTC
V: TRBV10-2; J: TRBJ1-2; D: TRBD1; size: -; CDR3: CASSHTDRGPYGYTF; DNA: TGCGCCAGCAGTCATACGGACAGGGGACCCTATGGCTACACCTTC
V: TRBV19; J: TRBJ1-5; D: TRBD1; size: -; CDR3: CASIPTGGAQNQPQHF; DNA: TGTGCCAGTATCCCGACAGGGGGGGCCCAAAATCAGCCCCAGCATTTT
V: TRBV2; J: TRBJ1-4; D: -; size: -; CDR3: CASSLQGLSEKLFF; DNA: TGTGCCAGCAGCCTACAGGGTTTGAGTGAAAAACTGTTTTTT
V: TRBV28; J: TRBJ1-6; D: TRBD1; size: -; CDR3: CASSLQGAIRDSPLHF; DNA: TGTGCCAGCAGTTTGCAGGGGGCCATCAGGGATTCACCCCTCCACTTT
V: TRBV18; J: TRBJ2-1; D: TRBD2; size: -; CDR3: CASSRGGSGGDEQFF; DNA: TGTGCCAGCTCACGTGGCGGGAGCGGGGGCGATGAGCAGTTCTTC
V: TRBV6-5; J: TRBJ2-2; D: -; size: -; CDR3: CGTKGDRVGELFF; DNA: TGTGGAACAAAGGGGGACCGTGTCGGGGAGCTGTTTTTT
V: TRBV6-5; J: TRBJ1-2; D: -; size: -; CDR3: CASSLRETNYGYTF; DNA: TGTGCCAGCAGTTTGAGGGAAACTAACTATGGCTACACCTTC
V: TRBV28; J: TRBJ1-5; D: TRBD1; size: few; CDR3: CASSFMTGGGAFNQPQHF; DNA: TGTGCCAGCAGTTTTATGACAGGGGGCGGTGCGTTCAATCAGCCCCAGCATTTT
V: TRBV25-1; J: TRBJ1-4; D: TRBD1; size: few; CDR3: CASSEFQGANEKLFF; DNA: TGTGCCAGCAGTGAGTTTCAGGGGGCCAATGAAAAACTGTTTTTT
V: TRBV5-4; J: TRBJ2-1; D: TRBD2; size: once; CDR3: CASSFGGTPAGEQFF; DNA: TGTGCCAGCAGCTTCGGAGGCACCCCAGCGGGGGAGCAGTTCTTC
V: TRBV6-5; J: TRBJ1-1; D: -; size: -; CDR3: CASSRTVMNTEAFF; DNA: TGTGCCAGCAGCCGGACAGTAATGAACACTGAAGCTTTCTTT
V: TRBV5-4; J: TRBJ2-1; D: TRBD2; size: once; CDR3: CASSFNGGAGYNEQFF; DNA: TGTGCCAGCAGCTTTAACGGGGGGGCCGGGTACAATGAGCAGTTCTTC
V: TRBV18; J: TRBJ2-7; D: -; size: -; CDR3: CASSPPGTSGEQYF; DNA: TGTGCCAGCTCACCACCGGGTACCTCGGGGGAGCAGTACTTC
V: TRBV24-1; J: TRBJ1-2; D: -; size: -; CDR3: CATSPNHRDGYTF; DNA: TGTGCCACCAGTCCGAACCACAGGGATGGCTACACCTTC
V: TRBV6-5; J: TRBJ1-6; D: -; size: once; CDR3: CASSYENSPLHF; DNA: TGTGCCAGCAGTTATGAGAATTCACCCCTCCACTTT
V: TRBV19; J: TRBJ1-4; D: TRBD1; size: -; CDR3: CASSSGQDEKLFF; DNA: TGTGCCAGTAGTTCAGGACAGGACGAAAAACTGTTTTTT
V: TRBV2; J: TRBJ2-3; D: -; size: -; CDR3: CASSEGPARGSDTQYF; DNA: TGTGCCAGCAGTGAAGGTCCGGCCCGAGGATCAGATACGCAGTATTTT
V: TRBV15; J: TRBJ2-3; D: TRBD1; size: once; CDR3: CATSREHRGGTDTQYF; DNA: TGTGCCACCAGCAGAGAACACAGGGGGGGCACAGATACGCAGTATTTT
V: TRBV21-1; J: TRBJ2-5; D: -; size: -; CDR3: CASSGHQETQYF; DNA: TGTGCCAGCAGCGGCCACCAAGAGACCCAGTACTTC
V: TRBV5-3; J: TRBJ1-2; D: TRBD1; size: -; CDR3: CARSLVNRGGVYGYTF; DNA: TGTGCCAGAAGCTTGGTTAACAGGGGGGGAGTCTATGGCTACACCTTC
V: TRBV18; J: TRBJ1-1; D: -; size: once; CDR3: CASSPRQGDLNTEAFF; DNA: TGTGCCAGCTCACCCCGGCAGGGCGATTTGAACACTGAAGCTTTCTTT
V: TRBV29-1; J: TRBJ1-2; D: TRBD1; size: few; CDR3: CSARQGADYGYTF; DNA: TGCAGCGCCAGACAGGGGGCGGACTATGGCTACACCTTC
V: TRBV18; J: TRBJ1-1; D: -; size: -; CDR3: CASSPTRNTEAFF; DNA: TGTGCCAGCTCACCTACACGGAACACTGAAGCTTTCTTT
V: TRBV4-1; J: TRBJ1-1; D: -; size: -; CDR3: CASSQGWGGNTEAFF; DNA: TGCGCCAGCAGCCAAGGGTGGGGGGGGAACACTGAAGCTTTCTTT
V: TRBV4-2; J: TRBJ2-2; D: TRBD2; size: -; CDR3: CASSQAASGGSGELFF; DNA: TGTGCCAGCAGCCAAGCGGCTAGCGGGGGGTCCGGGGAGCTGTTTTTT
V: TRBV5-1; J: TRBJ2-7; D: -; size: once; CDR3: CASSRTRAAEQYF; DNA: TGCGCCAGCTCCCGGACTCGCGCCGCCGAGCAGTACTTC
V: TRBV11-2; J: TRBJ1-1; D: -; size: -; CDR3: CASSLAPGGGNTEAFF; DNA: TGTGCCAGCAGCTTAGCGCCTGGTGGAGGGAACACTGAAGCTTTCTTT
V: TRBV19; J: TRBJ1-1; D: -; size: -; CDR3: CASTRGEGGYTEAFF; DNA: TGTGCCAGTACCAGAGGGGAGGGGGGGTACACTGAAGCTTTCTTT
V: TRBV9; J: TRBJ1-2; D: -; size: -; CDR3: CASSHNRSGKDGYTF; DNA: TGTGCCAGCAGCCATAACCGCTCGGGGAAGGATGGCTACACCTTC
V: TRBV19; J: TRBJ2-5; D: TRBD1; size: once; CDR3: CASSDQGAETQYF; DNA: TGTGCCAGTAGTGACCAGGGGGCGGAGACCCAGTACTTC
V: TRBV18; J: TRBJ2-5; D: -; size: -; CDR3: CASSPPPGETQYF; DNA: TGTGCCAGCTCACCACCCCCAGGCGAGACCCAGTACTTC